This passage covers 8 T cell receptor beta chains from one sample sequenced in a study of blood T cell repertoires in COVID-19. The table came from immunoSEQ multiplex PCR; TCRdb's copy has only in-frame clones and leaves some out. The table includes roughly 250,000 clones, approximately 92% detected once. Sequenced material: PBMCs or T cells enriched from blood (not recorded which). The receptors stem from a woman younger than 35 who had recovered from COVID-19.

This sequence joins TRBV2 and TRBJ2-7, with D perhaps matching TRBD1 (6 bases). The germline V gene encodes CDR1 SNHLY and CDR2 FYNNEI. V was shortened by 6 bases and J by 2 bases, with 11 bases between the two germline ends. This CDR3 has 13 amino acids. CDR3 in DNA: TGTGCCAGCAGCCTTGGACAGACCTACGAGCAGTACTTC. It encodes CASSLGQTYEQYF.

The genes are TRBV10-1 and TRBJ1-5; a possible D gene is TRBD1 (5 bases). Trimming removed 3 bases from V and 5 bases from J, with 14 bases in between. This CDR3 contains 15 residues. Germline V gene lookup returns CDR1 WNHNN and CDR2 SYGVQD (reference sequence). The CDR3 sequence is CASSEVGVKDQPQHF. CDR3 nucleotide sequence: TGCGCCAGCAGTGAAGTAGGGGTAAAGGATCAGCCCCAGCATTTT.

The chain joins TRBV4-1 to TRBJ2-2; 8 bases line up with TRBD2. The CDR3 runs 16 residues. In germline, CDR1 is MGHRA, CDR2 YSYEKL. The ends lost 4 bases at V and 4 bases at J; junction bases unmatched: 8. In nucleotides, the CDR3 is TGCGCCAGCAGCCGGGCGGGGACTAGTGGCACCGGGGAGCTGTTTTTT. This encodes CASSRAGTSGTGELFF.

The chain links TRBV10-3 to TRBJ1-2, with 7 nucleotides matching TRBD1. From germline, CDR1 is ENHRY and CDR2 SYGVKD. The length of the CDR3 is 11 residues. Trimming removed 8 bases from V and 4 bases from J; junction bases left unmatched: 1. The DNA of the CDR3 is TGTGCCATCCGGGACAGCTATGGCTACACCTTC. The encoded protein is CAIRDSYGYTF.

V and J are TRBV7-2 and TRBJ1-1; no firm D call. CDR1 is SGHTA, CDR2 FQGNSA, per germline. The CDR3 loop spans 16 amino acids. V was trimmed by 0 bases and J by 0 bases, leaving 11 bases between them. CDR3 in DNA: TGTGCCAGCAGCTTAGCGTTCATACAGCTGAACACTGAAGCTTTCTTT. Its protein product is CASSLAFIQLNTEAFF.

Details on this clone: Different DNA sequences within this sample yield the same CDR3. The chain is built from TRBV9 and TRBJ1-1; a weak D match, TRBD1 (6 bases). The CDR3 has 13 residues. CDR1 is SGDLS, CDR2 YYNGEE, per germline. Trimming cost V 3 bases and J 1 base, with 7 bases left between them. The CDR3 bases are TGTGCCAGCAGCGCGACAGGGAACACTGAAGCTTTCTTT. Translating it yields CASSATGNTEAFF.

This clone was recorded once. The chain recombines TRBV18 with TRBJ1-1, with TRBD1 matching over 7 bases. Germline V gene lookup returns CDR1 KGHSH and CDR2 LQKENI. After removal of 11 bases from V and 1 base from J, the junction contained 7 bases not matched to a gene. CDR3 length: 13 residues. In DNA, the CDR3 is TGTGCCGCGGGGACAGCTCAGAACACTGAAGCTTTCTTT. Protein: CAAGTAQNTEAFF. Drawing the rest from reference TRBV18 and TRBJ1-1, the complete variable domain is NAGVMQNPRHLVRRRGQEARLRCSPMKGHSHVYWYRQLPEEGLKFMVYLQKENIIDESGMPKERFSAEFPKEGPSILRIQQVVRGDSAAYFCAAGTAQNTEAFFGQGTRLTVV.

This clone is a singleton in its sample. This chain connects TRBV25-1 to TRBJ1-1, with 8 bases identical to TRBD1. The CDR3 is 13 amino acids. The junction had 3 bases not matched to a gene; V was cut back by 3 bases and J by 6 bases. Looked up from germline, CDR1 is MGHDK and CDR2 is SYGVNS. CDR3 nucleotide sequence: TGTGCCAGCAGTGACAGGGGGCTAGCTGAAGCTTTCTTT. Its protein is CASSDRGLAEAFF.